Below, 17 T cell receptor beta chains from the same sample are listed, as sequenced in a study of blood T cell repertoires in COVID-19. Libraries were prepared by immunoSEQ multiplex PCR; TCRdb keeps only in-frame clonotypes and omits some of them. The repertoire holds 60,000 or so clones, approximately 86% seen once, with around 9.1% in the top ten. The sequenced sample consisted of peripheral blood. The receptors derive from a human donor with acute or convalescent COVID-19. The donor label of this sample is uncertain.

The rearrangement uses TRBV11-3 and TRBJ2-3; 12 nucleotides align to TRBD2. V was clipped by 4 bases and J by 2 bases; unmatched bases: 4. This CDR3 contains 16 residues. The germline V gene has CDR1 SGHNT and CDR2 YENEEA. This CDR3 is CASSSGLAGDTDTQYF. CDR3 in DNA: TGTGCCAGCAGCTCGGGACTAGCGGGCGACACAGATACGCAGTATTTT.

The chain recombines TRBV27 with TRBJ2-6; 9 bases align to TRBD1. V gave up 2 bases and J gave up 3 bases; unmatched junction bases: 2. Germline values: CDR1 MNHEY, CDR2 SMNVEV (reference sequence). The CDR3 is 16 amino acids. CDR3 nucleotide sequence: TGTGCCAGCAGTTTAGGGACAGGGTATGGGGCCAACGTCCTGACTTTC. This sequence encodes CASSLGTGYGANVLTF.

This chain uses TRBV18 with TRBJ2-1; D might be TRBD1 (5 bases). Germline CDR1 is KGHSH and CDR2 is LQKENI. This CDR3 has 14 residues. V was clipped by 2 bases and J by 3 bases, with 8 bases between them. CDR3 sequence (DNA): TGTGCCAGCTCACCATCAGGGATCTACAATGAGCAGTTCTTC. Translated: CASSPSGIYNEQFF.

The chain links TRBV2 to TRBJ1-1, with 11 bases matching TRBD1. The germline V gene encodes CDR1 SNHLY and CDR2 FYNNEI. Trimming at V came to 6 bases and at J to 4 bases, leaving 4 bases not matched to a gene. The CDR3 runs to 14 residues. CDR3 coding DNA: TGTGCCAGCAGACCCGGGACAGGGGGCACTGAAGCTTTCTTT. Residues: CASRPGTGGTEAFF.

This clone was observed a handful of times. Other nucleotide sequences in the sample specify the same CDR3. The CDR3 region is CASRLGGEQYF. DNA for the CDR3: TGTGCCAGCAGACTAGGGGGCGAGCAGTACTTC. The V call is TRBV27, the J call TRBJ2-7; tentatively, D is TRBD1 (6 bases). Trimming left V 6 bases short and J 6 bases short, with 9 bases between. Germline-derived CDR1 and CDR2 are MNHEY and SMNVEV (reference sequence). CDR3 length: 11 residues.

This rearrangement joins TRBV3-1 (or the pseudogene TRBV3-2) to TRBJ2-1; no clear D. Between the trimmed V and J ends, which lost 2 bases and 9 bases, there was a span of 5 bases. The CDR3 has 11 amino acids. CDR1 LGHDT and CDR2 YNNKEL come from the germline V gene (reference sequence). The CDR3 sequence: CASSQRFEQFF. DNA of the CDR3: TGTGCCAGCAGCCAACGGTTTGAGCAGTTCTTC.

V gene TRBV2 combines with J gene TRBJ1-4; TRBD1 agrees at 11 bases. The CDR3 is 13 residues long. V shed 8 bases, J shed 8 bases, and the junction held 4 bases outside the gene matches. In germline, CDR1 is SNHLY, CDR2 FYNNEI. The CDR3 region has the DNA TGTGCCAGCGGGACAGGGGGTTTGGAAAAACTGTTTTTT. Translation gives CASGTGGLEKLFF.

The CDR3 nucleotides are TGCGCCAGCAGCAGAGGACAGGGGGCCGAGCAGTACGTC. This codes for CASSRGQGAEQYV. The J gene is TRBJ2-7, the V gene TRBV5-1, with TRBD1 identical over 11 bases. V lost 4 bases to trimming and J lost 6 bases; unmatched junction nucleotides: 3. The CDR3 has 13 residues. Germline V gives CDR1 SGHRS, CDR2 YFSETQ.

This clone was detected once. The V and J genes are TRBV6-6 and TRBJ1-5, with D tentatively TRBD1 (5 bases). Per germline, CDR1 MNHNY and CDR2 SVGAGI (reference sequence). This CDR3 is built from 19 residues. V was clipped by 5 bases and J by 0 bases, with 23 bases between them. CDR3 sequence reads: CASSPHPGRQTLSNQPQHF. The CDR3 DNA is TGTGCCAGCAGTCCGCACCCCGGGAGACAGACCCTTAGCAATCAGCCCCAGCATTTT.

This sequence joins TRBV6-4 and TRBJ2-1, with TRBD2 matching over 9 bases. The V segment lost 3 bases and the J segment 0 bases; nucleotides outside the gene matches: 0. The CDR3 spans 15 residues. CDR1 and CDR2 (germline): MRHNA, SNTAGT. This CDR3 reads CASSELAGSYNEQFF. CDR3 nucleotide sequence: TGTGCCAGCAGTGAACTAGCGGGCTCCTACAATGAGCAGTTCTTC.

The chain joins TRBV18 to TRBJ2-2; a possible D gene is TRBD1 (6 bases). The CDR3 consists of 16 residues. In germline, CDR1 is KGHSH, CDR2 LQKENI. V lost 3 bases, J lost 4 bases, and 15 bases lay in between. The CDR3, as DNA: TGTGCCAGCTCACCGCCGGGTCTACAGGGCACCGGGGAGCTGTTTTTT. Encoded protein: CASSPPGLQGTGELFF.

The V and J genes are TRBV18 and TRBJ2-3; D remains ambiguous. Germline CDR1 and CDR2: KGHSH and LQKENI. CDR3 length: 14 amino acids. Between the trimmed V and J ends, which lost 0 bases and 4 bases, there was a span of 8 bases. The CDR3 sequence is CASSPPNYPDTQYF. In nucleotides, the CDR3 is TGTGCCAGCTCACCACCGAACTACCCAGATACGCAGTATTTT.

The genes are TRBV5-1 and TRBJ1-2, with TRBD1 as a possible D gene (6 bases). The V end was cut by 0 bases, the J end by 1 base, with 13 bases between. CDR1 is SGHRS and CDR2 is YFSETQ in the germline V gene. The CDR3 covers 16 residues. The CDR3 region is CASSLGTGSGNYGYTF. The CDR3 region has the DNA TGCGCCAGCAGCTTGGGAACAGGGAGCGGTAACTATGGCTACACCTTC.

The CDR3 nucleotides read TGTGCCAGCTCACCCCCTTCAGGATCGAACACTGAAGCTTTCTTT. Translated: CASSPPSGSNTEAFF. The chain combines TRBV18 with TRBJ1-1; D uncertain. This CDR3 is built from 15 residues. Trimming removed 3 bases from V and 1 base from J, with 12 bases in between. Germline V lookup: CDR1 KGHSH, CDR2 LQKENI.

The chain joins TRBV30 to TRBJ2-2, with D possibly TRBD1 on 6 matching bases. Trimming took 0 bases from V and 5 from J, leaving 13 bases between them. From germline, CDR1 is GTSNPN and CDR2 SVGIG (reference sequence). This CDR3 has 15 amino acids. The CDR3 reads CAWSVRGGRTGELFF. The CDR3 coding sequence is TGTGCCTGGAGTGTACGAGGGGGACGGACCGGGGAGCTGTTTTTT.

The CDR3 is CASSPREGRSSPLHF. In nucleotides, the CDR3 is TGTGCCAGCAGCCCGAGGGAAGGGAGAAGCTCACCCCTCCACTTT. The chain links TRBV14 to TRBJ1-6; unclear D gene. Germline V gives CDR1 SGHDN, CDR2 FVKESK. The CDR3 consists of 15 residues. V shed 4 bases and J shed 10 bases, with 17 bases lying between them.

The J gene is TRBJ2-2, the V gene TRBV3-1 (or the pseudogene TRBV3-2), with D maybe TRBD1 (5 bases). Germline values: CDR1 LGHDT, CDR2 YNNKEL (reference sequence). The CDR3 is made up of 15 amino acids. Trimming pared 0 bases from V and 5 bases from J, leaving 10 bases between. The CDR3 reads CASSQEPRDTGELFF. DNA of the CDR3: TGTGCCAGCAGCCAAGAGCCCAGGGATACCGGGGAGCTGTTTTTT.